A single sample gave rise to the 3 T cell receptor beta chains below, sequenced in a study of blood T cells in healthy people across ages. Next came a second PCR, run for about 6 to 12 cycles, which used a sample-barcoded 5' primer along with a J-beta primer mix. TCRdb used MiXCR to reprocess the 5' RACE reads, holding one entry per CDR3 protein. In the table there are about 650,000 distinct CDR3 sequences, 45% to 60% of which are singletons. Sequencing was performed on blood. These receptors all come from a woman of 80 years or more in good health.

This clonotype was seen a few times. The CDR3 region is CASNSGGPGEQYF. CDR3 DNA sequence: TGTGCCAGCAATTCAGGAGGGCCGGGCGAGCAGTACTTC. The chain carries TRBV12-3 or TRBV12-4 and TRBJ2-7, with D possibly being TRBD2 (6 bases). The CDR3 totals 13 residues. Between the trimmed V and J ends, which lost 7 bases and 6 bases, there was a span of 16 bases.

CDR3 nucleotides: TGTGCCAGCAGCTTAGAAGGGGCATCGGAAGATACGCAGTATTTT. The encoded protein is CASSLEGASEDTQYF. The chain is built from TRBV7-2 and TRBJ2-3; D perhaps matches TRBD1 (5 bases). CDR1 SGHTA and CDR2 FQGNSA come from the germline V gene. V lost 1 base, J lost 5 bases, and 13 bases lay in between. CDR3 length: 15 amino acids.

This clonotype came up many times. The CDR3 here is CASSLSDEQYF. The CDR3 DNA sequence: TGTGCCAGCAGCTTATCGGACGAGCAGTACTTC. The rearrangement joins TRBV11-1 to TRBJ2-7; D not certain. V lost 2 bases and J 5 bases, leaving 4 bases between the germline ends. CDR3 length equals 11 residues. The germline V gene encodes CDR1 SGHAT and CDR2 FQDESV (reference sequence). Combining the CDR3 with reference TRBV11-1 and TRBJ2-7 gives the whole variable domain EAEVAQSPRYKITEKSQAVAFWCDPISGHATLYWYRQILGQGPELLVQFQDESVVDDSQLPKDRFSAERLKGVDSTLKIQPAELGDSAMYLCASSLSDEQYFGPGTRLTVT.